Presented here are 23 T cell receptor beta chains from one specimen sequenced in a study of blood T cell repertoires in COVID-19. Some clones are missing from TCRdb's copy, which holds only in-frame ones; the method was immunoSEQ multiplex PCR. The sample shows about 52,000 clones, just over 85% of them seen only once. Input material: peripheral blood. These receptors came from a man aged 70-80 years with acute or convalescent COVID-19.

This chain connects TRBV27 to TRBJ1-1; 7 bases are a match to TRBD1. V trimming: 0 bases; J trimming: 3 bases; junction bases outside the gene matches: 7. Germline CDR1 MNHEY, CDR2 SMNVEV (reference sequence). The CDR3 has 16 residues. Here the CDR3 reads CASSLSGWDRDTEAFF. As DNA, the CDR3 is TGTGCCAGCAGTTTATCGGGATGGGACAGAGACACTGAAGCTTTCTTT.

The CDR3, as DNA: TGCGCCAGCAGCTTGGGCGTAGGGGGCAGGAGGTATGGCTACACCTTC. This encodes CASSLGVGGRRYGYTF. This chain joins TRBV5-1 and TRBJ1-2; 7 positions match TRBD1. CDR3 size: 16 residues. Germline V gene lookup returns CDR1 SGHRS and CDR2 YFSETQ. J was trimmed by 5 bases and V by 0 bases; bases with no gene match: 10.

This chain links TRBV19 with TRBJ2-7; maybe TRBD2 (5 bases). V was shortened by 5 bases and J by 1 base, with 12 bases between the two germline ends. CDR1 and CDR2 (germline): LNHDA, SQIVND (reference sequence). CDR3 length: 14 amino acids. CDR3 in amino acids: CASSLLGESYEQYF. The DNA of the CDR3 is TGTGCCAGTAGTCTGCTCGGGGAATCCTACGAGCAGTACTTC.

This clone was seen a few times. CDR3 protein: CASSLRLGEQFF. The CDR3 nucleotides are TGTGCCAGCAGCCTAAGACTAGGTGAGCAGTTCTTC. This sequence joins TRBV4-2 and TRBJ2-1, with TRBD2 as a possible D gene (6 bases). V lost 4 bases and J lost 9, with 10 bases in between. The CDR3 loop spans 12 amino acids. From germline, CDR1 is LGHNA and CDR2 YNFKEQ.

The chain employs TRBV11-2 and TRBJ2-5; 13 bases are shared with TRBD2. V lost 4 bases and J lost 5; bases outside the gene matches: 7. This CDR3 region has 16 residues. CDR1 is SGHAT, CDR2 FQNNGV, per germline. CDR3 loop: CASSSWTSGSVETQYF. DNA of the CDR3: TGTGCCAGCAGCTCATGGACTAGCGGGAGTGTGGAGACCCAGTACTTC. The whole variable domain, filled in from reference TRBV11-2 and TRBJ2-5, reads EAGVAQSPRYKIIEKRQSVAFWCNPISGHATLYWYQQILGQGPKLLIQFQNNGVVDDSQLPKDRFSAERLKGVDSTLKIQPAKLEDSAVYLCASSSWTSGSVETQYFGPGTRLLVL.

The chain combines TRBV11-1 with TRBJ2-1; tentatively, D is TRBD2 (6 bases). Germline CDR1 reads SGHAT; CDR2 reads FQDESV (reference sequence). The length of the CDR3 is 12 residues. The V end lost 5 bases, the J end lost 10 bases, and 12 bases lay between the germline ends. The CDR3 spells CASSRGNWEQFF. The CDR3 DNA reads TGTGCCAGCAGCCGGGGGAATTGGGAGCAGTTCTTC.

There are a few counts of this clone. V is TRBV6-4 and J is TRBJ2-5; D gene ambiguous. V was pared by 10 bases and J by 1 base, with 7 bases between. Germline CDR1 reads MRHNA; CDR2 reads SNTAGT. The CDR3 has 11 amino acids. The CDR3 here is CATLLQETQYF. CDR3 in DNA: TGTGCCACCCTACTCCAAGAGACCCAGTACTTC.

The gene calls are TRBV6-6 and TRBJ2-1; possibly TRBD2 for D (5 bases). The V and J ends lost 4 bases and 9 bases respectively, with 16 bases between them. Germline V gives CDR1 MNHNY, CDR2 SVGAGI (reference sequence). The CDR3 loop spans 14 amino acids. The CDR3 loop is CASSLGNLEGEQFF. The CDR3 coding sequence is TGTGCCAGCAGTTTGGGTAACTTAGAGGGTGAGCAGTTCTTC.

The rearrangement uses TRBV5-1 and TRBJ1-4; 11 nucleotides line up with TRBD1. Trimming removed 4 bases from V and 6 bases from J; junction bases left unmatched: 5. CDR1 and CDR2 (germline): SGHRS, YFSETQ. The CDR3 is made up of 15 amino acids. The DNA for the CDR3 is TGCGCCAGCAGCAGGGGACAGGGGGAGGATGAAAAACTGTTTTTT. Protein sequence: CASSRGQGEDEKLFF.

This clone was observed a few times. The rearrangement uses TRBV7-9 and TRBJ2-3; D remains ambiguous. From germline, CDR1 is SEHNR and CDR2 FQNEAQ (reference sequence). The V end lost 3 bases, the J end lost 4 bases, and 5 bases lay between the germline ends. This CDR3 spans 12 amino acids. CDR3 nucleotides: TGTGCCAGCAGCTTGGCCCCAGATACGCAGTATTTT. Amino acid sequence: CASSLAPDTQYF. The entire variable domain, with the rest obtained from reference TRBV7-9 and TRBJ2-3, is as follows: DTGVSQNPRHKITKRGQNVTFRCDPISEHNRLYWYRQTLGQGPEFLTYFQNEAQLEKSRLLSDRFSAERPKGSFSTLEIQRTEQGDSAMYLCASSLAPDTQYFGPGTRLTVL.

The CDR3 is CASSYEVDTQYF. The CDR3, as DNA: TGTGCCAGCAGTTACGAGGTGGATACGCAGTATTTT. The chain carries TRBV6-2 or TRBV6-3 and TRBJ2-3; D uncertain. Per germline, CDR1 MNHEY and CDR2 SVGEGT. CDR3 length: 12 amino acids. Trimming removed 2 bases from V and 6 bases from J, with 6 bases in between.

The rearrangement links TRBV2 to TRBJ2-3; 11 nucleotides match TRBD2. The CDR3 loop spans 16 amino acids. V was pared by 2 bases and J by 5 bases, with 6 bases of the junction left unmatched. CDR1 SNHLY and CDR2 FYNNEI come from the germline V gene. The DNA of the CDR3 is TGTGCCAGCAGTGAATCTAGCGGGAGGTTCAGAGATACGCAGTATTTT. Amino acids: CASSESSGRFRDTQYF.

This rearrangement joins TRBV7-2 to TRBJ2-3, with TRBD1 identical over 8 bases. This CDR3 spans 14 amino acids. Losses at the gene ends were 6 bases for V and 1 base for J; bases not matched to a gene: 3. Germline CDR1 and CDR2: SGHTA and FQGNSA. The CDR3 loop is CASRPDRGTDTQYF. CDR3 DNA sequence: TGTGCCAGCAGACCGGACAGGGGCACAGATACGCAGTATTTT.

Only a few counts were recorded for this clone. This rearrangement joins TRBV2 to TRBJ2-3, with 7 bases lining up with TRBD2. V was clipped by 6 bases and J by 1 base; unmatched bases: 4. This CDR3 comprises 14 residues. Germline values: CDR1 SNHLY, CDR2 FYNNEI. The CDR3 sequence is CASSPSGGTDTQYF. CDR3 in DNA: TGTGCCAGCAGCCCTAGCGGTGGCACAGATACGCAGTATTTT.

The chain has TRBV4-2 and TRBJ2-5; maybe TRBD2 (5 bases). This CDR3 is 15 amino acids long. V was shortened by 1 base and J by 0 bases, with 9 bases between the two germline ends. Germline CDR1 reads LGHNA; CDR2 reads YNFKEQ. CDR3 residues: CASSQGSAYQETQYF. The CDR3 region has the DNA TGTGCCAGCAGCCAAGGTAGCGCCTACCAAGAGACCCAGTACTTC.

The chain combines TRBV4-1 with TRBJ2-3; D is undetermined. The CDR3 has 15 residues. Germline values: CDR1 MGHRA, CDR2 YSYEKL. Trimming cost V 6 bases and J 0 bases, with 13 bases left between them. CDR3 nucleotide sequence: TGCGCCAGCAGTCCAACAGAGACGAGCACAGATACGCAGTATTTT. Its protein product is CASSPTETSTDTQYF.

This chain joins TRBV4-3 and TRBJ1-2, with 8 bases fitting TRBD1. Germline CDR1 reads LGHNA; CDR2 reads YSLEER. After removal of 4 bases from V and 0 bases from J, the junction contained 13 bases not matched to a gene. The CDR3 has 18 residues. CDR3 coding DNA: TGCGCCAGCAGCCTCCAAACCGGGACAGGCTTAGCTAACTATGGCTACACCTTC. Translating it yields CASSLQTGTGLANYGYTF.

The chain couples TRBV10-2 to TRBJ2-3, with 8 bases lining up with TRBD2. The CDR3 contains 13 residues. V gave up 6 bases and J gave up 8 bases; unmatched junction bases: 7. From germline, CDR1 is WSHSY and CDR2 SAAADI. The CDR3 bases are TGCGCCAGCAGGCCGGGACTAGAGAGTACGCAGTATTTT. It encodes CASRPGLESTQYF.

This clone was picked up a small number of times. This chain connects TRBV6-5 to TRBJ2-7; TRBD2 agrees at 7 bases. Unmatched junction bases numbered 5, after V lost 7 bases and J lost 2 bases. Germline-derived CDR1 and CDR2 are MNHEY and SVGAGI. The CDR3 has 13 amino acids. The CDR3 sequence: CASKRAGAYEQYF. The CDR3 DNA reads TGTGCCAGCAAGCGGGCGGGGGCCTACGAGCAGTACTTC.

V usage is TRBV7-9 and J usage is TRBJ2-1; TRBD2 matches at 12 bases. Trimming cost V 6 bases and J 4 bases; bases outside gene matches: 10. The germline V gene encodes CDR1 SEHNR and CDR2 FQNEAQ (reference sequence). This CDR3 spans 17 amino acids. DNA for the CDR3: TGTGCCAGCAGTCACGGACTAGCGGGGAAGGGGTACAATGAGCAGTTCTTC. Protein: CASSHGLAGKGYNEQFF.

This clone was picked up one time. For the CDR3, the DNA is TGTGCCAGCAGCTTCCAACAGTTTATGGAAAAACTGTTTTTT. Translating gives CASSFQQFMEKLFF. The genes are TRBV5-8 and TRBJ1-4; no clear D. Between the trimmed V and J ends, which lost 2 bases and 8 bases, there was a span of 13 bases. Looked up from germline, CDR1 is SGHTS and CDR2 is YDEGEE. CDR3 length equals 14 residues.

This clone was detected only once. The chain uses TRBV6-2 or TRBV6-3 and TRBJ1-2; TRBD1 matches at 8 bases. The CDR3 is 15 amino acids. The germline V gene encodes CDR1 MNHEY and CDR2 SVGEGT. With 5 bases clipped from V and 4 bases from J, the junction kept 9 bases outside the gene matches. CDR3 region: CASSQWDRPSYGYTF. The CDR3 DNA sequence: TGTGCCAGCAGTCAATGGGACAGGCCCTCCTATGGCTACACCTTC.

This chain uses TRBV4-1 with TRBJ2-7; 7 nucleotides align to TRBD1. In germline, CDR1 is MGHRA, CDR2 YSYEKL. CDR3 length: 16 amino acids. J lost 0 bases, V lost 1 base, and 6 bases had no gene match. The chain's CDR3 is CASSQAAGGFSYEQYF. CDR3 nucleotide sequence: TGCGCCAGCAGCCAAGCGGCAGGGGGTTTCTCCTACGAGCAGTACTTC.